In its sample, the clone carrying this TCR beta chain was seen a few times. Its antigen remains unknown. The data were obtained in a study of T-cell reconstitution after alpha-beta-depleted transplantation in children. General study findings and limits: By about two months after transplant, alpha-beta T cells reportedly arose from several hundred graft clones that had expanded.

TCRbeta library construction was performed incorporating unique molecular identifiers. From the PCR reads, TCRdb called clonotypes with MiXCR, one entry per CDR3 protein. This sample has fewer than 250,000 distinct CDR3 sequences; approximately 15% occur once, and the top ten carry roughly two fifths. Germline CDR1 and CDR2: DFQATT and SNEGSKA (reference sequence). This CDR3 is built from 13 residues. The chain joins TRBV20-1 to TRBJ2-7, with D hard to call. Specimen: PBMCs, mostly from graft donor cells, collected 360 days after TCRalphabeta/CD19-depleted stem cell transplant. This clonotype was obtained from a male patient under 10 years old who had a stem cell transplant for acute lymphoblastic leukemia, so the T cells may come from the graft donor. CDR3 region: CGCMALHPYEQYF. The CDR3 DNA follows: TGCGGGTGCATGGCCCTCCACCCTTACGAGCAGTACTTC.